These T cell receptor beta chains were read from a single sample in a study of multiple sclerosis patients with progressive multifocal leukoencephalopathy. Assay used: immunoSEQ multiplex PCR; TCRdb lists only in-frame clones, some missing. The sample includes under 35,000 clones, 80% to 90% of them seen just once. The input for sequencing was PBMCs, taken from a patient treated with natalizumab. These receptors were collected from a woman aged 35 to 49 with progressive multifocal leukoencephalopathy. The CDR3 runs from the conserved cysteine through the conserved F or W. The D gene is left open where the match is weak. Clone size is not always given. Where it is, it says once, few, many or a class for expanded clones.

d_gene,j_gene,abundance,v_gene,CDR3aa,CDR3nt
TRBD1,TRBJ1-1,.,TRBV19,CASSGWTGQMNTEAFF,TGTGCCAGTAGTGGGTGGACAGGGCAAATGAACACTGAAGCTTTCTTT
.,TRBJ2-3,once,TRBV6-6,CASSYPGVDTQYF,TGTGCCAGCAGTTATCCGGGAGTCGATACGCAGTATTTT
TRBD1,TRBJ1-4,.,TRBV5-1,CASSGGRTGFEKLFF,TGCGCCAGCAGCGGAGGAAGGACAGGTTTTGAAAAACTGTTTTTT
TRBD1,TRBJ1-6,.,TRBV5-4,CASSLGQGGNSPLHF,TGTGCCAGCAGCTTGGGCCAGGGGGGTAATTCACCCCTCCACTTT
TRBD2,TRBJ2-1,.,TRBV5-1,CASRLERETNEQFF,TGCGCCAGCAGGCTCGAGCGGGAGACCAATGAGCAGTTCTTC
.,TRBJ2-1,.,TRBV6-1,CASSPGTEQFF,TGTGCCAGCAGTCCTGGGACAGAGCAGTTCTTC
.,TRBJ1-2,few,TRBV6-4,CASRDPSRGGYTF,TGTGCCAGCAGGGACCCTAGCCGCGGGGGCTACACCTTC
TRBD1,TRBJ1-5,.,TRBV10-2,CASSEQGGNNQPQHF,TGCGCCAGCAGTGAACAGGGGGGGAACAATCAGCCCCAGCATTTT
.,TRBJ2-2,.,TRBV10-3,CAISAGQKNPELFF,TGTGCCATTTCCGCGGGACAAAAGAACCCTGAGCTGTTTTTT
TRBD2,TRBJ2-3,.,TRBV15,CATSRENLAGGVTDTQYF,TGTGCCACCAGCAGAGAAAACCTAGCGGGGGGGGTCACAGATACGCAGTATTTT
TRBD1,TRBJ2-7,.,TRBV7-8,CASSVGQGGYEQYF,TGTGCCAGCAGCGTTGGACAGGGGGGTTACGAGCAGTACTTC
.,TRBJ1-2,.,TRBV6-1,CASSEASGFYGYTF,TGTGCCAGCAGTGAAGCGTCGGGGTTCTATGGCTACACCTTC
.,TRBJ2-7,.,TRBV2,CASTGDAGQQPSF,TGTGCCAGCACCGGAGATGCTGGACAGCAGCCGTCGTTC
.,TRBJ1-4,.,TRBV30,CAWNGGADEKLFF,TGTGCCTGGAATGGTGGGGCGGATGAAAAACTGTTTTTT
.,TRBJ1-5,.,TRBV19,CASSPRVSRGAQPQHF,TGTGCCAGTAGTCCCCGGGTTTCCCGAGGTGCTCAGCCCCAGCATTTT
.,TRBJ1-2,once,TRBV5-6,CASSLPGNYGYTF,TGTGCCAGCAGCCTGCCGGGGAACTATGGCTACACCTTC
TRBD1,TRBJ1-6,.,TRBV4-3,CASSQDRGNSPLHF,TGCGCCAGCAGCCAGGACAGGGGTAATTCACCCCTCCACTTT
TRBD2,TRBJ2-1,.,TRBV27,CASSLFAGGNNEQFF,TGTGCCAGCAGTTTATTCGCGGGAGGAAACAATGAGCAGTTCTTC
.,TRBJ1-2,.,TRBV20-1,CSATHTNGYTF,TGCAGTGCTACCCACACCAATGGCTACACCTTC
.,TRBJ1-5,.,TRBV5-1,CASSLLADSQPQHF,TGCGCCAGCAGCTTGCTGGCAGATTCGCAGCCCCAGCATTTT
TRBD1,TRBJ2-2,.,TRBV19,CASTGQGLHRSYTGELFF,TGTGCCAGTACCGGACAGGGTCTACATCGATCATACACCGGGGAGCTGTTTTTT
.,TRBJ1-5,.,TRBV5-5,CASSQDSTGPQHF,TGTGCCAGCAGCCAGGACAGCACCGGGCCCCAGCATTTT
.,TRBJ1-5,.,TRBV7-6,CASSRSPNSDQPQHF,TGTGCCAGCAGTCGATCTCCCAATTCTGATCAGCCCCAGCATTTT
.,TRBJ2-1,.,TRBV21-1,CASSRLLLHHSDNEQFF,TGTGCCAGCAGTAGACTTCTACTACACCATTCCGACAATGAGCAGTTCTTC
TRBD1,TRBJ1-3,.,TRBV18,CASSPASPGQGARNTIYF,TGTGCCAGCTCACCAGCATCACCGGGACAGGGGGCAAGGAACACCATATATTTT
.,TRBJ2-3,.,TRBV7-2,CASSLTAASTDTQYF,TGTGCCAGCAGCCTGACCGCAGCAAGCACAGATACGCAGTATTTT
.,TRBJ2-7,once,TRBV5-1,CASSRDNSGLRGEQYF,TGCGCCAGCAGCCGAGACAATAGCGGGTTAAGGGGGGAGCAGTACTTC
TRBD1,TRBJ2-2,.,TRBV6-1,CASSERQGAYGELFF,TGTGCCAGCAGTGAGCGACAGGGGGCGTATGGGGAGCTGTTTTTT
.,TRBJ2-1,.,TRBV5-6,CASSFRSSYNEQFF,TGTGCCAGCAGCTTCAGGAGCTCCTACAATGAGCAGTTCTTC
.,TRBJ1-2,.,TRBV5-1,CASSLAGSENYGYTF,TGCGCCAGCAGCTTGGCAGGCAGTGAGAACTATGGCTACACCTTC
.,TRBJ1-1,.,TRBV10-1,CASSRDSSNTEAFF,TGCGCCAGCAGCCGAGACAGCTCGAACACTGAAGCTTTCTTT
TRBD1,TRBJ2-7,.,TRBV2,CASCRDRSYEQYF,TGTGCCAGCTGCCGGGACAGGTCCTACGAGCAGTACTTC
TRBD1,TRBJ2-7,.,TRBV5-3,CARSFRTGWPRDYEQYF,TGTGCCAGAAGCTTCCGGACAGGGTGGCCTCGGGATTACGAGCAGTACTTC
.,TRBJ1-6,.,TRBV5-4,CASSLTGPGSPLHF,TGTGCCAGCAGCTTGACAGGGCCGGGGTCACCCCTCCACTTT
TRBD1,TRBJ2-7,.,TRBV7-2,CASSSGQGPYEQYF,TGTGCCAGCAGCTCGGGACAGGGCCCCTACGAGCAGTACTTC
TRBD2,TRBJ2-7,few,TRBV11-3,CASSPCGGANEQYF,TGTGCCAGCAGCCCTTGCGGGGGGGCCAACGAGCAGTACTTC
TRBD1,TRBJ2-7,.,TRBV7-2,CASTKDKDRAYEQYF,TGTGCCAGCACTAAGGACAAGGACAGGGCGTACGAGCAGTACTTC
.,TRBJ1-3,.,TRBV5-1,CASSPNRADSGNTIYF,TGCGCCAGCAGCCCCAACAGGGCTGACTCTGGAAACACCATATATTTT
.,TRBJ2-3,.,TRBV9,CASNSRGGGADTQYF,TGTGCCAGCAACAGCCGCGGGGGCGGAGCAGATACGCAGTATTTT
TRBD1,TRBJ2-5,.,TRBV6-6,CASSWTGRETQYF,TGTGCCAGCAGTTGGACAGGGAGGGAGACCCAGTACTTC
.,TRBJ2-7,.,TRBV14,CASSPGLLLSDEQYF,TGTGCCAGCAGCCCTGGGCTGCTTCTAAGCGACGAGCAGTACTTC
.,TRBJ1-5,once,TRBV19,CASSMGSNQPQHF,TGTGCCAGTAGTATGGGGAGCAATCAGCCCCAGCATTTT
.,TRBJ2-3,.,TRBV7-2,CASSITGTTSTDTQYF,TGTGCCAGCAGCATAACAGGGACTACTAGCACAGATACGCAGTATTTT
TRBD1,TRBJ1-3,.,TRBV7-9,CASSLQGAGGNTIYF,TGTGCCAGCAGCTTACAGGGGGCAGGTGGAAACACCATATATTTT
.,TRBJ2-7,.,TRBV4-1,CASSQESNSYEQYF,TGCGCCAGCAGCCAAGAAAGCAACTCCTACGAGCAGTACTTC
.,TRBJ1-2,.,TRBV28,CASSSQAYGYTF,TGTGCCAGCAGTTCACAGGCCTATGGCTACACCTTC
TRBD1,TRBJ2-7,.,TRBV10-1,CASSERDRGDYEQYF,TGCGCCAGCAGTGAGCGGGACAGGGGGGACTACGAGCAGTACTTC
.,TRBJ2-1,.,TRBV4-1,CASSQADFWSYSYNEQFF,TGCGCCAGCAGCCAAGCCGACTTCTGGAGTTACTCCTACAATGAGCAGTTCTTC
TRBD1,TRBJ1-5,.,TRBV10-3,CAISDRQGKKDQPQHF,TGTGCCATCAGTGACCGACAGGGAAAGAAGGATCAGCCCCAGCATTTT